The 30 T cell receptor beta chains listed next were all sequenced from one sample in a study of T cells in Graves' hyperthyroidism and ophthalmopathy (dated 2019 in TCRdb). Library preparation was by multiplex PCR. Sequencing used an Illumina HiSeq 2000. The TCR beta CDR3 regions were amplified from the RNA transcripts. The TCR CDR3 was subjected to a first round of RT-PCR using the HTBI primer set and the Qiagen OneStep RT-PCR kit. Starting from the raw public reads, TCRdb applied fastp trimming at Q25, assembled clones with MiXCR and retained in-frame beta chains. Rows matching on CDR3 protein sequence are summarized as one entry with the most common DNA and genes. Within this sample are about 520,000 distinct CDR3 sequences, with around a quarter of them counted one time only. The ten most abundant clones make up 11% of the sample. Sequencing was carried out using blood. Receptors originate from a young woman with Graves' ophthalmopathy.

This rearrangement joins TRBV19 to TRBJ2-2; 8 nucleotides match TRBD2. Germline V gives CDR1 LNHDA, CDR2 SQIVND (reference sequence). With 4 bases clipped from V and 6 bases from J, the junction kept 10 bases outside the gene matches. CDR3 size: 16 residues. The CDR3 DNA follows: TGTGCCAGTAGTACTCATCCGAGCGGGAGAGCCGGGGAGCTGTTTTTT. Its protein is CASSTHPSGRAGELFF.

This clonotype came up many times. The CDR3 region has the DNA TGCAGTGCCCTTAGATGGACAGGGTACTACGAGCAGTACTTC. It specifies CSALRWTGYYEQYF. This chain links TRBV20-1 with TRBJ2-7, with 8 bases aligning to TRBD1. The CDR3 length is 14 residues. V dropped 6 bases and J dropped 3; count of bases not matched to a gene: 10. Germline V gene lookup returns CDR1 DFQATT and CDR2 SNEGSKA (reference sequence).

This clonotype was seen many times. The chain uses TRBV4-2 and TRBJ2-2, with D possibly TRBD2 on 5 matching bases. V lost 0 bases and J lost 3, with 14 bases in between. CDR3 length: 17 residues. From germline, CDR1 is LGHNA and CDR2 YNFKEQ. Here the CDR3 DNA reads TGTGCCAGCAGCCAAGAGTGGCGCGGGCTGGACACCGGGGAGCTGTTTTTT. Protein product: CASSQEWRGLDTGELFF.

This clonotype was detected ten times or more. One end of the junction does not line up with germline, which may come from a read error. V usage is TRBV28 and J usage is TRBJ2-4, with D possibly TRBD1 on 5 matching bases. Germline V gene data show CDR1 as MDHEN and CDR2 as SYDVKM. The CDR3 has 14 residues. The CDR3 reads CASSVQQASNIKYF. The CDR3 DNA is TGTGCCAGCAGTGTACAACAGGCAAGCAACATTAAGTACTTC.

CDR3 nucleotide sequence: TGTGCCAGCAGTTCAGGGAAACAGCCCCAGCATTTT. Its translation is CASSSGKQPQHF. The chain is built from TRBV28 and TRBJ1-5, with D possibly being TRBD1 (5 bases). CDR1 is MDHEN and CDR2 is SYDVKM in the germline V gene. The CDR3 contains 12 residues. The germline V and J ends were trimmed by 4 bases and 7 bases, with 8 bases remaining between them.

The sample holds many counts of this clonotype. J is TRBJ1-1 and V is TRBV30; no clear D gene. CDR3 length: 13 amino acids. Germline V gives CDR1 GTSNPN, CDR2 SVGIG (reference sequence). The V gene lost 0 bases and the J gene lost 1 base, with 6 bases spanning the gap. This chain's CDR3 is CAWSVRRNTEAFF. The CDR3 DNA reads TGTGCCTGGAGTGTACGTCGGAACACTGAAGCTTTCTTT.

This clonotype came up many times. The J gene is TRBJ2-7, the V gene TRBV10-3; D not resolved. Germline CDR1 reads ENHRY; CDR2 reads SYGVKD. The CDR3 extends over 14 amino acids. Trimming stripped 4 bases from V and 0 bases from J, with 10 bases between. The CDR3 here is CAISVGSPSYEQYF. The CDR3 coding sequence is TGTGCCATCAGTGTAGGGTCCCCCTCCTACGAGCAGTACTTC.

The chain recombines TRBV11-2 with TRBJ2-7; tentatively, D is TRBD2 (6 bases). The CDR3 has 16 amino acids. With 5 bases removed from V and 0 bases from J, the gap between germline ends came to 17 bases. Looked up from germline, CDR1 is SGHAT and CDR2 is FQNNGV. In nucleotides, the CDR3 is TGTGCCAGCAGCCACGGGACTTCCGTACGCTCCTACGAGCAGTACTTC. Translating gives CASSHGTSVRSYEQYF.

In the case of this clonotype: At one end the junction does not follow the germline gene, possibly because of a read error. This chain connects TRBV11-1 to TRBJ2-2; possibly TRBD2 for D (6 bases). The CDR3 contains 15 residues. Germline lookup yields CDR1 SGHAT and CDR2 FQDESV (reference sequence). CDR3 sequence (DNA): TGTGCCAGCAGCTTACGCGGGGCGAACACCGGGGAGCTGTGTTTT. This sequence encodes CASSLRGANTGELCF.

V usage is TRBV9 and J usage is TRBJ1-6; unclear D gene. Germline CDR1 and CDR2: SGDLS and YYNGEE. Trimming removed 3 bases at V and 5 bases at J, with 12 bases between. The CDR3 spans 15 residues. CDR3 sequence (DNA): TGTGCCAGCAGCGCCAGAGGAGGGCATAATTCACCCCTCCACTTT. This sequence encodes CASSARGGHNSPLHF.

The genes are TRBV6-2 or TRBV6-3 and TRBJ1-1; D gene ambiguous. Germline CDR1 reads MNHEY; CDR2 reads SVGEGT. The length of the CDR3 is 14 residues. V shed 6 bases and J shed 0 bases, with 11 bases lying between them. CDR3 DNA sequence: TGTGCCAGCAGCGGACCGTCGATGAACACTGAAGCTTTCTTT. Protein: CASSGPSMNTEAFF.

The rearrangement uses TRBV20-1 and TRBJ1-1, with TRBD1 identical over 7 bases. Trimming took 5 bases from V and 2 from J; bases not matched to a gene: 2. This CDR3 comprises 12 residues. CDR1 and CDR2 (germline): DFQATT, SNEGSKA (reference sequence). DNA of the CDR3: TGCAGTGCTTGGACAGGTAACACTGAAGCTTTCTTT. It encodes CSAWTGNTEAFF.

This sequence joins TRBV29-1 and TRBJ2-7; TRBD1 might be the D (5 bases). CDR3 length equals 11 residues. The V gene's germline CDR1 is SQVTM and CDR2 ANQGSEA. The CDR3 protein is CVVDINYEQYF. The CDR3 nucleotides are TGCGTCGTGGACATCAACTACGAGCAGTACTTC.

This sequence joins TRBV11-2 and TRBJ1-1, with a possible D match to TRBD1 (5 bases). V was pared by 0 bases and J by 7 bases, with 15 bases between. In germline, CDR1 is SGHAT, CDR2 FQNNGV. The CDR3 is 15 residues long. CDR3 loop: CASSLDGGGVDEAFF. The CDR3 DNA reads TGTGCCAGCAGCTTAGATGGGGGAGGGGTGGATGAAGCTTTCTTT.

CDR3 nucleotides: TGTGCCAGCAGTGACCAGACAGGGGGGAACACTGAAGCTTTCTTT. The encoded protein is CASSDQTGGNTEAFF. The chain combines TRBV25-1 with TRBJ1-1, with 9 bases identical to TRBD1. V shed 3 bases, J shed 1 base, and the junction held 3 bases outside the gene matches. The CDR3 sequence is 15 residues long. CDR1 is MGHDK and CDR2 is SYGVNS in the germline V gene.

This clonotype has at least ten counts. The chain uses TRBV7-8 and TRBJ2-5; no firm D call. This CDR3 has 13 residues. The V end was cut by 6 bases, the J end by 5 bases, with 13 bases between. Per germline, CDR1 SGHVS and CDR2 FQNEAQ. The CDR3 nucleotides read TGTGCCAGCAGTTTACCCTTCGCGGAGACCCAGTACTTC. It is translated as CASSLPFAETQYF.

The rearrangement joins TRBV15 to TRBJ2-5; the D call may be TRBD1 or TRBD2 (5 bases each). CDR1 and CDR2 from the germline V gene are LNHNV and YYDKDF (reference sequence). This CDR3 comprises 14 residues. Between the trimmed V and J ends, which lost 0 bases and 5 bases, there was a span of 10 bases. The CDR3 loop reads CATSRDQGEETQYF. CDR3 DNA sequence: TGTGCCACCAGCAGAGATCAAGGGGAGGAGACCCAGTACTTC.

In this sample, this clonotype turned up many times. This sequence joins TRBV2 and TRBJ1-5; D unresolved. From germline, CDR1 is SNHLY and CDR2 FYNNEI. The CDR3 totals 12 residues. Trimming pared 4 bases from V and 8 bases from J, leaving 9 bases between. CDR3 in DNA: TGTGCCAGCAGTGCGGATGGAGAGCCCCAGCATTTT. Protein product: CASSADGEPQHF.

This clonotype has at least ten counts. This chain joins TRBV27 and TRBJ1-1, with D unclear. V lost 5 bases to trimming and J lost 0 bases, with 13 bases between them. The length of the CDR3 is 15 residues. Looked up from germline, CDR1 is MNHEY and CDR2 is SMNVEV (reference sequence). The CDR3 loop reads CASSLQDTVNTEAFF. The CDR3 nucleotides read TGTGCCAGCAGTCTCCAAGACACCGTGAACACTGAAGCTTTCTTT.

The J gene is TRBJ2-2, the V gene TRBV12-3 or TRBV12-4; TRBD2 matches at 9 bases. The CDR3 sequence is 20 residues long. V was clipped by 3 bases and J by 0 bases; unmatched bases: 14. The CDR3 protein is CASSFPGGSGGPTNTGELFF. Here the CDR3 DNA reads TGTGCCAGCAGTTTTCCTGGGGGTAGCGGGGGCCCAACGAACACCGGGGAGCTGTTTTTT.

V usage is TRBV5-1 and J usage is TRBJ2-7; 8 bases are shared with TRBD2. The germline V gene has CDR1 SGHRS and CDR2 YFSETQ. V dropped 3 bases and J dropped 7; count of bases not matched to a gene: 12. The length of the CDR3 is 15 residues. The CDR3 spells CASSSTGREGHEQYF. The CDR3 DNA reads as TGCGCCAGCAGCTCCACTGGACGGGAGGGTCATGAGCAGTACTTC.

This clonotype was seen many times. This chain uses TRBV12-3 or TRBV12-4 with TRBJ2-5, with 10 nucleotides matching TRBD1. The CDR3 is made up of 14 amino acids. Trimming removed 3 bases from V and 7 bases from J; junction bases left unmatched: 5. The CDR3 sequence: CASSFGTGDGTQYF. The CDR3 nucleotides read TGTGCCAGCAGTTTTGGGACAGGGGACGGGACCCAGTACTTC.

This clonotype was recorded many times. V is TRBV6-2 or TRBV6-3 and J is TRBJ1-2; the match to TRBD1 covers 10 bases. Trimming removed 5 bases from V and 7 bases from J; junction bases left unmatched: 4. Germline values: CDR1 MNHEY, CDR2 SVGEGT. The CDR3 covers 13 residues. The chain's CDR3 is CASSGTGERGYTF. Written as DNA, the CDR3 is TGTGCCAGCAGTGGGACAGGGGAGCGTGGCTACACCTTC.

The chain carries TRBV15 and TRBJ2-7; D might be TRBD1 (5 bases). Trimming removed 3 bases at V and 8 bases at J, with 11 bases between. CDR1 LNHNV and CDR2 YYDKDF come from the germline V gene (reference sequence). The CDR3 is 12 residues long. DNA for the CDR3: TGTGCCACCAGCAGGCAGGGTATCCAGCAGTACTTC. Its protein product is CATSRQGIQQYF.

This clonotype was counted ten times or more. The chain joins TRBV4-2 to TRBJ2-7, with 7 nucleotides matching TRBD1. Germline-derived CDR1 and CDR2 are LGHNA and YNFKEQ. This CDR3 has 15 residues. Trimming at V came to 0 bases and at J to 3 bases, leaving 5 bases not matched to a gene. The CDR3 protein is CASSQEDRANYEQYF. As DNA, the CDR3 is TGTGCCAGCAGCCAAGAAGACAGGGCAAACTACGAGCAGTACTTC.

This clonotype was seen more than once but under ten times. The V call is TRBV3-1, the J call TRBJ2-4; 9 nucleotides agree with TRBD1. The V and J ends lost 5 bases and 5 bases, in that order; junction bases with no gene match: 16. The CDR3 totals 18 residues. CDR1 and CDR2 (germline): LGHDT, YNNKEL (reference sequence). The CDR3 here is CASSFASPQGAVENIQYF. DNA for the CDR3: TGTGCCAGCAGCTTCGCATCTCCACAGGGGGCTGTAGAAAACATTCAGTACTTC.

This chain joins TRBV19 and TRBJ1-5, with D hard to call. Germline assignment: CDR1 LNHDA and CDR2 SQIVND (reference sequence). The length of the CDR3 is 16 residues. V lost 5 bases to trimming and J lost 2 bases, with 16 bases between them. The CDR3 protein is CASSEEATHGNQPQHF. The CDR3, as DNA: TGTGCCAGTAGTGAAGAGGCCACCCATGGCAATCAGCCCCAGCATTTT. Filled out from reference TRBV19 and TRBJ1-5, the complete variable domain reads DGGITQSPKYLFRKEGQNVTLSCEQNLNHDAMYWYRQDPGQGLRLIYYSQIVNDFQKGDIAEGYSVSREKKESFPLTVTSAQKNPTAFYLCASSEEATHGNQPQHFGDGTRLSIL.

This clonotype was seen many times. The chain uses TRBV12-3 or TRBV12-4 and TRBJ1-1; no definite D call. V was cut by 6 bases and J by 4 bases, with 18 bases left in between. The CDR3 totals 15 residues. CDR3 bases: TGTGCCAGCAGCCAAACGAGGGCTCTTGGCACTGAAGCTTTCTTT. This codes for CASSQTRALGTEAFF.

This clonotype showed up many times. The rearrangement joins TRBV27 to TRBJ1-2, with TRBD1 matching over 8 bases. Germline loops: CDR1 MNHEY, CDR2 SMNVEV (reference sequence). This CDR3 region has 12 residues. After removal of 8 bases from V and 8 bases from J, the junction contained 7 bases not matched to a gene. In DNA form, the CDR3 reads TGTGCCAGCGCAAGGACAGGGTTCGGCTACACCTTC. Translating it yields CASARTGFGYTF.

The V gene is TRBV25-1, the J gene TRBJ2-5; no clear D gene. The CDR3 has 13 amino acids. The V and J ends lost 6 bases and 7 bases respectively, with 15 bases between them. The germline gives CDR1 MGHDK, CDR2 SYGVNS. The CDR3 nucleotides read TGTGCCAGCAGCGACTCCCCCTCTGGGACCCAGTACTTC. It is translated as CASSDSPSGTQYF.